The 29 T cell receptor beta chains below were found in one sample sequenced in a study of monozygotic twins with inflammatory bowel disease. TCRdb re-called the 5' RACE reads and shows each CDR3 protein once, DNA omitted. In total, the table holds 150,000 to 200,000 distinct CDR3 sequences. The source material was blood. All receptors come from a human donor with ulcerative colitis or Crohn's disease, or a healthy co-twin of an affected twin (not recorded which).

The chain carries TRBV5-1 and TRBJ2-1; TCRdb calls TRBD1, which cannot be checked without DNA. CDR1 and CDR2 (germline): SGHRS, YFSETQ. The CDR3 is 15 residues long. The CDR3: CASSLWGDPYKEQFF.

The J gene is TRBJ1-1, the V gene TRBV5-6. CDR1 SGHDT and CDR2 YYEEEE come from the germline V gene. This CDR3 is built from 12 residues. CDR3 in amino acids: CASSQSAGKAFF.

V gene TRBV28 combines with J gene TRBJ1-4. Germline CDR1 MDHEN, CDR2 SYDVKM. This CDR3 comprises 12 residues. The CDR3: CASSLGRIKLFF.

The chain uses TRBV5-1 and TRBJ2-1; with no DNA, the TCRdb D assignment of TRBD1 cannot be verified. CDR1 is SGHRS, CDR2 YFSETQ, per germline. The CDR3 runs 15 residues. This CDR3 is CASSSGTGPLDEQFF. The entire variable domain, with the rest obtained from reference TRBV5-1 and TRBJ2-1, is as follows: KAGVTQTPRYLIKTRGQQVTLSCSPISGHRSVSWYQQTPGQGLQFLFEYFSETQRNKGNFPGRFSGRQFSNSRSEMNVSTLELGDSALYLCASSSGTGPLDEQFFGPGTRLTVL.

This chain uses TRBV20-1 with TRBJ1-6; the D call of TRBD1 rests on TCRdb alone, since no DNA is present to check it. The CDR3 runs to 14 residues. Germline V gene data show CDR1 as DFQATT and CDR2 as SNEGSKA (reference sequence). The CDR3 reads CSARTGGYNSPLHF.

The chain recombines TRBV5-1 with TRBJ2-1; the D call of TRBD1 rests on TCRdb alone, since no DNA is present to check it. Germline V CDR1 and CDR2: SGHRS, YFSETQ. The CDR3 consists of 14 residues. The CDR3 reads CASSSTRVPNEQFF.

This chain links TRBV5-1 with TRBJ2-7; TCRdb's D call, TRBD1, is unchecked because there is no DNA. Germline-derived CDR1 and CDR2 are SGHRS and YFSETQ. The CDR3 has 13 amino acids. This CDR3 reads CASAPGQGFEQYF.

The rearrangement uses TRBV19 and TRBJ2-1. CDR1 is LNHDA and CDR2 is SQIVND in the germline V gene (reference sequence). The CDR3 is 12 residues long. The CDR3 loop reads CATRGTYNEQFF.

The chain combines TRBV5-1 with TRBJ2-3; TCRdb selects TRBD2, and the lack of DNA leaves this call unchecked. The CDR3 consists of 14 residues. In germline, CDR1 is SGHRS, CDR2 YFSETQ. This chain's CDR3 is CASTSSGRTDTQYF. Full variable domain (outside the CDR3, taken from reference TRBV5-1 and TRBJ2-3): KAGVTQTPRYLIKTRGQQVTLSCSPISGHRSVSWYQQTPGQGLQFLFEYFSETQRNKGNFPGRFSGRQFSNSRSEMNVSTLELGDSALYLCASTSSGRTDTQYFGPGTRLTVL.

The chain employs TRBV30 and TRBJ1-1; TCRdb outputs TRBD1, but without DNA this stays unchecked. In germline, CDR1 is GTSNPN, CDR2 SVGIG (reference sequence). This CDR3 comprises 14 residues. The CDR3 is CAWSPGHQFTEAFF.

The gene calls are TRBV3-1 and TRBJ2-7; the TRBD1 assignment by TCRdb is unverifiable without DNA. This CDR3 is built from 16 residues. The germline gives CDR1 LGHDT, CDR2 YNNKEL (reference sequence). The CDR3 reads CASSQEGIRAGNEQYF.

This sequence joins TRBV5-4 and TRBJ2-2. CDR1 SGHNT and CDR2 YYREEE come from the germline V gene (reference sequence). This CDR3 has 16 residues. CDR3 sequence reads: CASSLGGISNTGELFF.

CDR3 sequence: CASSPLRQGDNSPLHF. The chain couples TRBV18 to TRBJ1-6. This CDR3 comprises 16 residues. The germline gives CDR1 KGHSH, CDR2 LQKENI.

The V call is TRBV28, the J call TRBJ2-5. Looked up from germline, CDR1 is MDHEN and CDR2 is SYDVKM. This CDR3 region has 11 residues. The CDR3 protein is CASRQQETQYF.

This chain connects TRBV25-1 to TRBJ2-2; absent DNA, TCRdb's TRBD1 call cannot be checked. This CDR3 contains 13 residues. Germline V lookup: CDR1 MGHDK, CDR2 SYGVNS. The chain's CDR3 is CASRKRGTGELFF.

This rearrangement joins TRBV5-6 to TRBJ2-7. Per the germline V gene, CDR1 is SGHDT and CDR2 is YYEEEE. The CDR3 contains 13 residues. The CDR3 loop is CASSYGTPYEQYF.

The V and J genes are TRBV20-1 and TRBJ1-1; the D gene TCRdb calls, TRBD1, cannot be checked with no DNA. The germline V gene encodes CDR1 DFQATT and CDR2 SNEGSKA (reference sequence). The CDR3 sequence is 14 residues long. CDR3 protein: CSAIWGGRSTEAFF.

The CDR3 loop reads CASRGLVTITGELFF. The chain couples TRBV6-1 to TRBJ2-2; TCRdb outputs TRBD1, but without DNA this stays unchecked. The germline V gene encodes CDR1 MNHNS and CDR2 SASEGT. The CDR3 spans 15 residues.

The chain combines TRBV7-9 with TRBJ1-1. The CDR3 sequence is 12 residues long. Germline V gene data show CDR1 as SEHNR and CDR2 as FQNEAQ (reference sequence). The CDR3 reads CASSFGDTEAFF. Looking up the rest from reference TRBV7-9 and TRBJ1-1 gives the full variable domain: DTGVSQNPRHKITKRGQNVTFRCDPISEHNRLYWYRQTLGQGPEFLTYFQNEAQLEKSRLLSDRFSAERPKGSFSTLEIQRTEQGDSAMYLCASSFGDTEAFFGQGTRLTVV.

This chain links TRBV29-1 with TRBJ2-3; TCRdb's D call, TRBD1, is unchecked because there is no DNA. The CDR3 totals 16 residues. The germline CDR1 and CDR2 sequences are SQVTM and ANQGSEA. The CDR3 spells CSVVGHKGRSTDTQYF.

The chain is built from TRBV7-2 and TRBJ2-1; as DNA is missing, the TRBD2 call by TCRdb cannot be tested. The CDR3 has 13 amino acids. Germline CDR1 and CDR2: SGHTA and FQGNSA. CDR3 residues: CASSLVGLTEQFF.

J is TRBJ2-2 and V is TRBV7-2. Germline CDR1 and CDR2: SGHTA and FQGNSA. The CDR3 spans 13 residues. The CDR3 protein is CASTLVGSGELFF.

The genes are TRBV7-9 and TRBJ1-1; TCRdb's assignment of TRBD1 cannot be checked, as there is no DNA. CDR1 SEHNR and CDR2 FQNEAQ come from the germline V gene (reference sequence). CDR3 length: 13 amino acids. The CDR3 sequence: CASSSDSIPEAFF. Supplemented by reference TRBV7-9 and TRBJ1-1, the full variable domain reads DTGVSQNPRHKITKRGQNVTFRCDPISEHNRLYWYRQTLGQGPEFLTYFQNEAQLEKSRLLSDRFSAERPKGSFSTLEIQRTEQGDSAMYLCASSSDSIPEAFFGQGTRLTVV.

This sequence joins TRBV2 and TRBJ1-6; the TCRdb D gene call, TRBD1, has no DNA to confirm it. This CDR3 is built from 20 residues. CDR1 and CDR2 (germline): SNHLY, FYNNEI. CDR3 loop: CASRPKMGQVGSSYNSPLHF.

V usage is TRBV10-3 and J usage is TRBJ1-3. Germline values: CDR1 ENHRY, CDR2 SYGVKD. The CDR3 is 15 amino acids. The chain's CDR3 is CAISESGVSGNTIYF.

This chain's CDR3 is CSVGRQQYYNEQFF. V is TRBV29-1 and J is TRBJ2-1; as DNA is missing, the TRBD1 call by TCRdb cannot be tested. Germline CDR1 reads SQVTM; CDR2 reads ANQGSEA. The CDR3 is 14 amino acids.

The V call is TRBV6-5, the J call TRBJ1-6; no DNA is available, so the TRBD1 call from TCRdb remains unchecked. CDR3 length: 16 amino acids. The germline V gene encodes CDR1 MNHEY and CDR2 SVGAGI. CDR3 protein: CASSYKGQGFGSPLHF.

This chain joins TRBV5-1 and TRBJ2-5; TCRdb gives TRBD1 as the D gene, but with no DNA this cannot be confirmed. Germline assignment: CDR1 SGHRS and CDR2 YFSETQ. The length of the CDR3 is 15 residues. CDR3 in amino acids: CASSATGGWVETQYF.

V and J are TRBV29-1 and TRBJ1-1. Germline lookup yields CDR1 SQVTM and CDR2 ANQGSEA. CDR3 length: 13 amino acids. The CDR3 protein is CSVETVLGAEAFF.